This entry describes one TCR beta chain. Antigen specificity is unknown. CD4+ T cells specific for antigen were expanded with viral peptide pools by the ViraFEST assay before sequencing. Once cultured for approximately ten days, the cells underwent separation to obtain CD4+ T cells. Nucleocapsid antibodies were negative in the vaccine recipients, who had never had SARS-CoV-2 infection. In culture with around 10 IU/ml IL-2 and approximately 9.1 ug/ml peptides, PBMC were grown at 1.5 million to 2.5 million per well. Half of the medium was exchanged for IL-2 medium on both days 3 and 7. The CDR3 contains 15 residues. The junction had 6 bases not matched to a gene; V was cut back by 5 bases and J by 1 base. Germline assignment: CDR1 LNHDA and CDR2 SQIVND (reference sequence). The source of the sample is a study of vaccination effects on CD4 cells after COVID-19. The protocol was immunoSEQ multiplex PCR, while the TCRdb copy is restricted to in-frame clones and leaves out a portion. There are tens of thousands of clones in the sample; roughly 76% occur only once, and roughly 20% lies in the top ten.

The genes are TRBV19 and TRBJ2-7, with 9 bases that match TRBD2. The sample here was CD4+ T cells from PBMCs cultured with SARS-CoV-2 spike peptides, taken before COVID-19 vaccination. The sequence derives from a human donor who received a COVID-19 vaccine. CDR3 nucleotide sequence: TGTGCCAGTAGTCTTTGGCGGGAGGGATCCTACGAGCAGTACTTC. Its translation: CASSLWREGSYEQYF. The full variable domain, its missing parts supplied by reference TRBV19 and TRBJ2-7, is DGGITQSPKYLFRKEGQNVTLSCEQNLNHDAMYWYRQDPGQGLRLIYYSQIVNDFQKGDIAEGYSVSREKKESFPLTVTSAQKNPTAFYLCASSLWREGSYEQYFGPGTRLTVT.